This paragraph covers one T cell receptor (beta chain) sequence. Germline V gives CDR1 SQVTM, CDR2 ANQGSEA. Germline trimming cut 7 bases from V and 2 bases from J; bases unmatched to any gene: 5. The CDR3 spans 12 residues. Those with chemo-refractory metastatic non-small-cell lung cancer were treated with focal radiation combined with CTLA-4 blockade using ipilimumab. Method: immunoSEQ multiplex PCR; TCRdb's copy keeps in-frame clones and lacks some. This table holds tens of thousands of clones, roughly 70% found once. This sample is part of a study of radiotherapy plus CTLA-4 blockade in lung cancer. Across the study: Among enrolled patients, 15% to 20% responded and about 30% achieved disease control.

The V and J genes are TRBV29-1 and TRBJ2-7; TRBD1 aligns across 7 bases. Material: peripheral blood, obtained from a patient treated with radiotherapy plus ipilimumab. The sequence derives from a human donor with non-small cell lung cancer who had stable disease on radiotherapy plus ipilimumab. CDR3 protein: CSGTGQAYEQYF. The DNA of the CDR3 is TGCAGCGGAACTGGACAGGCCTACGAGCAGTACTTC.